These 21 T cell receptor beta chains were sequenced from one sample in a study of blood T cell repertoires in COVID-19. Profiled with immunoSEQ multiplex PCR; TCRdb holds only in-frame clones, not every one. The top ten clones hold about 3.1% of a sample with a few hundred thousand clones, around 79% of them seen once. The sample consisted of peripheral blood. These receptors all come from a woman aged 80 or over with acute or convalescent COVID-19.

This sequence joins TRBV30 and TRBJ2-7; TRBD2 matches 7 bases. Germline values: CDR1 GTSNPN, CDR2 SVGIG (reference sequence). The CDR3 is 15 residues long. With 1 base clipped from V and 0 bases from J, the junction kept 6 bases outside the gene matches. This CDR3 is CAWSAGLPSSYEQYF. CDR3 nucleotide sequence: TGTGCCTGGAGTGCGGGACTACCTAGCTCCTACGAGCAGTACTTC. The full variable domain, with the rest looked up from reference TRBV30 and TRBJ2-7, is SQTIHQWPATLVQPVGSPLSLECTVEGTSNPNLYWYRQAAGRGLQLLFYSVGIGQISSEVPQNLSASRPQDRQFILSSKKLLLSDSGFYLCAWSAGLPSSYEQYFGPGTRLTVT.

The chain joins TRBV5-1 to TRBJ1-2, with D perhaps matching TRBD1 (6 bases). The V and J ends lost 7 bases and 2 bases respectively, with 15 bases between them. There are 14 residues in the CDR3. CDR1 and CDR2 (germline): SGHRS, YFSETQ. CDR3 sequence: CASGKQGGNYGYTF. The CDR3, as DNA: TGCGCCAGCGGGAAACAGGGCGGGAACTATGGCTACACCTTC.

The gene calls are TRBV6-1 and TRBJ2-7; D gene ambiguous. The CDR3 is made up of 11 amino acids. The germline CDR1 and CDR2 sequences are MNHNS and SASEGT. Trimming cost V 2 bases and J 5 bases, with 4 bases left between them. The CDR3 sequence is CASSEPDEQYF. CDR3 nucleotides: TGTGCCAGCAGTGAACCAGACGAGCAGTACTTC.

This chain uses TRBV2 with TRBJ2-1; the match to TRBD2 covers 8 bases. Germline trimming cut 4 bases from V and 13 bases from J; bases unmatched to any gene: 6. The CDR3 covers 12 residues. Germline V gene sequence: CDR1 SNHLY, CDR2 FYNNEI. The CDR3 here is CASSVTGGRQFF. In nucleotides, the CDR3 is TGTGCCAGCAGTGTTACGGGAGGGCGACAGTTCTTC.

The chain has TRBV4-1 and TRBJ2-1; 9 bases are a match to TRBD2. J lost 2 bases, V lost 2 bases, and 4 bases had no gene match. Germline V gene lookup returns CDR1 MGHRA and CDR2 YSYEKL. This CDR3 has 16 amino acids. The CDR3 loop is CASSQLSGGTYNEQFF. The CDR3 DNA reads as TGCGCCAGCAGCCAATTGAGCGGGGGGACCTACAATGAGCAGTTCTTC.

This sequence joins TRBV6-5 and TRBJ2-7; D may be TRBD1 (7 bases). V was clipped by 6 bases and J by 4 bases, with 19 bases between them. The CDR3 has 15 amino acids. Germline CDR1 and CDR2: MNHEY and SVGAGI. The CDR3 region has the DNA TGTGCCAGCAGCCTCAACAGGGGAGGTGAATACGAGCAGTACTTC. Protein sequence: CASSLNRGGEYEQYF.

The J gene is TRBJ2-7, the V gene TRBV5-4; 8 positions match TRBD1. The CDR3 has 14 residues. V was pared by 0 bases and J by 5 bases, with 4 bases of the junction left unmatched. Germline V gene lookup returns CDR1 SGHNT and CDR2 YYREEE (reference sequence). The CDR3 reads CASSLGQGSHEQYF. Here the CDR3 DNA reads TGTGCCAGCAGCTTGGGACAGGGGAGCCACGAGCAGTACTTC.

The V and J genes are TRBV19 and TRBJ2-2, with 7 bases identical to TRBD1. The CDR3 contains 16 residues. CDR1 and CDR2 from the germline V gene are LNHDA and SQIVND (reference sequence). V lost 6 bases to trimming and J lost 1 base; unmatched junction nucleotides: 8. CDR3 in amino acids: CASRPSDRENTGELFF. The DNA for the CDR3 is TGTGCCAGTAGGCCCTCCGACAGGGAGAACACCGGGGAGCTGTTTTTT.

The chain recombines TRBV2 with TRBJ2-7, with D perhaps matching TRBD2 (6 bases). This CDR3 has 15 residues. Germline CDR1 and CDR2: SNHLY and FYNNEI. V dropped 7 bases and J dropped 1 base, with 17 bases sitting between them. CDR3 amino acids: CASTAWDFRSYEQYF. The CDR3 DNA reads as TGTGCCAGCACAGCGTGGGACTTTCGTTCCTACGAGCAGTACTTC.

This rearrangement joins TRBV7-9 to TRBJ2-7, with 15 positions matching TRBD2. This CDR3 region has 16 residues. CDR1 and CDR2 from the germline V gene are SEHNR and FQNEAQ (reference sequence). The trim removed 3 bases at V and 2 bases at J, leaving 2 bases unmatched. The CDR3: CASSLGLAGGTYEQYF. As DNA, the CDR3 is TGTGCCAGCAGCTTGGGACTAGCGGGGGGCACCTACGAGCAGTACTTC. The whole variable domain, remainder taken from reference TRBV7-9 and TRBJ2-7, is DTGVSQNPRHKITKRGQNVTFRCDPISEHNRLYWYRQTLGQGPEFLTYFQNEAQLEKSRLLSDRFSAERPKGSFSTLEIQRTEQGDSAMYLCASSLGLAGGTYEQYFGPGTRLTVT.

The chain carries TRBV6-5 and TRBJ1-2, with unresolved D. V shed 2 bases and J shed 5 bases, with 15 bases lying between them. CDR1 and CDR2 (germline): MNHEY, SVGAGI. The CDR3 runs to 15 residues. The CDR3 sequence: CASSYQDGSVYGYTF. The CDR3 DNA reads TGTGCCAGCAGTTACCAGGATGGGAGTGTTTATGGCTACACCTTC.

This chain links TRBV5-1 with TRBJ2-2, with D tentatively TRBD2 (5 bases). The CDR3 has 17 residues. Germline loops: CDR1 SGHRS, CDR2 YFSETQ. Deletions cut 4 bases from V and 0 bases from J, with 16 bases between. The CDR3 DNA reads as TGCGCCAGCAGCACCGGAGGAACTAGTGCGAACACCGGGGAGCTGTTTTTT. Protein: CASSTGGTSANTGELFF.

Here the CDR3 reads CASSLDRTGATEAFF. The CDR3 DNA is TGTGCCAGCAGCTTAGATCGAACAGGGGCCACTGAAGCTTTCTTT. This chain connects TRBV11-2 to TRBJ1-1; TRBD1 agrees at 7 bases. The V gene end was trimmed by 0 bases and the J gene end by 4 bases; junction bases not matched to a gene: 5. Germline CDR1 reads SGHAT; CDR2 reads FQNNGV. This CDR3 region has 15 residues.

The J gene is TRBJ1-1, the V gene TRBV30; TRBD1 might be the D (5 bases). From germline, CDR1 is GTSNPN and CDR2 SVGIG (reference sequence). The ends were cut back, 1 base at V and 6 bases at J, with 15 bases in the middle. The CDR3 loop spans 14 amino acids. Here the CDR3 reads CAWSAGTGVSEAFF. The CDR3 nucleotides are TGTGCCTGGAGTGCGGGGACGGGGGTTTCTGAAGCTTTCTTT.

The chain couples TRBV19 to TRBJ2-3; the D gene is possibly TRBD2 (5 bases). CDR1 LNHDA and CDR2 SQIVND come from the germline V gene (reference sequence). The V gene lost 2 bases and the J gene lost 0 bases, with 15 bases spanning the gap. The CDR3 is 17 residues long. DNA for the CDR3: TGTGCCAGTAGTATATCGGGGATTACCCGAAGCACAGATACGCAGTATTTT. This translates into CASSISGITRSTDTQYF. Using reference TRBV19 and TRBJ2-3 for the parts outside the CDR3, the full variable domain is DGGITQSPKYLFRKEGQNVTLSCEQNLNHDAMYWYRQDPGQGLRLIYYSQIVNDFQKGDIAEGYSVSREKKESFPLTVTSAQKNPTAFYLCASSISGITRSTDTQYFGPGTRLTVL.

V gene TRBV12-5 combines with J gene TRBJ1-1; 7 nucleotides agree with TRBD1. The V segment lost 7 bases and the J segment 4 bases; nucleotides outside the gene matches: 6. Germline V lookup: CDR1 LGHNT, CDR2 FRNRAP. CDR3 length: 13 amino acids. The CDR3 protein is CASELTGITEAFF. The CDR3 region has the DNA TGTGCTAGTGAACTGACAGGGATCACTGAAGCTTTCTTT.

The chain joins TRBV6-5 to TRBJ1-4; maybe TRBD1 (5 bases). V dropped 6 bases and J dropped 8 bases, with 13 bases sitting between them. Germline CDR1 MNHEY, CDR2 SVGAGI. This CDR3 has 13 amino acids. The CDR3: CASRLGGGEKLFF. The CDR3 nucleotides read TGTGCCAGCAGGCTGGGGGGGGGAGAAAAACTGTTTTTT.

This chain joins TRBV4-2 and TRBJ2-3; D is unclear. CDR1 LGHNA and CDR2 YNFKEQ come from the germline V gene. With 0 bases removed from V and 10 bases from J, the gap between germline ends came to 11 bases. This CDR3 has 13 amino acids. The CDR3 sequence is CASSQDDGEAQYF. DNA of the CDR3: TGTGCCAGCAGCCAAGACGACGGAGAGGCGCAGTATTTT.

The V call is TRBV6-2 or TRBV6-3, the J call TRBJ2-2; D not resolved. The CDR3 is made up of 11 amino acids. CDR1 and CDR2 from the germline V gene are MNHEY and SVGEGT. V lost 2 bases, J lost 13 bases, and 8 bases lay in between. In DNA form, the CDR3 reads TGTGCCAGCAGTTACGGTGGCGGGCTGTTTTTT. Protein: CASSYGGGLFF.

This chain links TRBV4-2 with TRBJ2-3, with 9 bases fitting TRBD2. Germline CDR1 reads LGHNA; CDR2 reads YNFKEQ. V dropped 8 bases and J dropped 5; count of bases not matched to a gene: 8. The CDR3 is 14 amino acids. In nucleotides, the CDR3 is TGTGCCAGCGTAGCGGGAGTGGGGAAAGATACGCAGTATTTT. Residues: CASVAGVGKDTQYF.

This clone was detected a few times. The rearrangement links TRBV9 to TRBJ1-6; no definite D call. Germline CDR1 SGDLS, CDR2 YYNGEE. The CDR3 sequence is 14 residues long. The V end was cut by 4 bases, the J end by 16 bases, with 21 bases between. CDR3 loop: CASSPVVGSHPLHF. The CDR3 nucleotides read TGTGCCAGCAGCCCCGTCGTCGGGTCACACCCGCTCCACTTT.